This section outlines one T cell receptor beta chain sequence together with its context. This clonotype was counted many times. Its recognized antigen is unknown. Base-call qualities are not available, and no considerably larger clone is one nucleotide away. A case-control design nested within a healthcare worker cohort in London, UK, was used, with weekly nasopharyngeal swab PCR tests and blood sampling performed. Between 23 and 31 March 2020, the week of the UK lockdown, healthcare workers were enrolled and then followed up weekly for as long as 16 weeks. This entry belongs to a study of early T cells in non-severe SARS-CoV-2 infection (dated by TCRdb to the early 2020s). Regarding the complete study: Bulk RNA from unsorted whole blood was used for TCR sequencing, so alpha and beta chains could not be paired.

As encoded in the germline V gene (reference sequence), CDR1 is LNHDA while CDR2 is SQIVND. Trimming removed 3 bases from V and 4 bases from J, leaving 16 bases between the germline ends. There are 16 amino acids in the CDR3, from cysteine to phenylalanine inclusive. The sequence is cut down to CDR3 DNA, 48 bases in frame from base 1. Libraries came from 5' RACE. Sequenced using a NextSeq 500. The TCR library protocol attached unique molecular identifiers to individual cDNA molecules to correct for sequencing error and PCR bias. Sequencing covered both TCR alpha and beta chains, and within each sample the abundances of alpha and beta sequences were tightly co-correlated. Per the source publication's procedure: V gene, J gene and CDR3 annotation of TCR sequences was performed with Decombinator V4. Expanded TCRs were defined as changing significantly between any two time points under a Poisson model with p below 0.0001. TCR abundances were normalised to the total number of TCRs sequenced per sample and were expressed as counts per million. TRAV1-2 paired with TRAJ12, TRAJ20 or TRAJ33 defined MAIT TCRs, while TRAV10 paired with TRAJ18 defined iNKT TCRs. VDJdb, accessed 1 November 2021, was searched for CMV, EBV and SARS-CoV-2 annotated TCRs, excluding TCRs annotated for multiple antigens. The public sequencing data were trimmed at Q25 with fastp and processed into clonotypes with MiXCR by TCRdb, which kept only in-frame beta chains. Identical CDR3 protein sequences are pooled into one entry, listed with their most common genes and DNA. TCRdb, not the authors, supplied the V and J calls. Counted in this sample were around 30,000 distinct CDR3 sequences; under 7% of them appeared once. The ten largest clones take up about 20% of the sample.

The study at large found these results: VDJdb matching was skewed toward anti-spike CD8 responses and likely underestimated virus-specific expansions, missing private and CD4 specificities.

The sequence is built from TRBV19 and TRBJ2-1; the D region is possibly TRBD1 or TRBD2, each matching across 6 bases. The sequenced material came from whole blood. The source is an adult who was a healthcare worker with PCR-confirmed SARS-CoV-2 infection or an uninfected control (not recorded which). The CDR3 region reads CASSIFAVGGYNEQFF. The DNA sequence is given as TGTGCCAGTAGTATCTTTGCGGTAGGGGGGTACAATGAGCAGTTCTTC.